This T cell receptor beta chain was identified in a study of cytomegalovirus exposure and HLA in healthy donors. Study-wide points: Clusters of TCRs from the first cohort tended to co-occur in the 120 validation repertoires (as a later analysis found). High sensitivity and specificity were reportedly achieved when the classifier diagnosed cytomegalovirus status. In vitro confirmation showed three CMV-associated chains to be CMV antigen specific.

The table came from immunoSEQ multiplex PCR; TCRdb's copy has only in-frame clones and leaves some out. This table holds roughly 260,000 clones, around 87% found once. On this clone itself: Its antigen is unidentified.

The CDR3 runs 13 residues. Deletions cut 5 bases from V and 2 bases from J, with 9 bases between. Germline values: CDR1 MNHEY, CDR2 SVGAGI. While the first cohort had around 700 subjects, the donors belonged to the separate validation cohort of 100 to 150 subjects. The V gene is TRBV6-5, the J gene TRBJ2-5; D might be TRBD2 (6 bases). Sample: PBMCs. This receptor was obtained from a woman in her late teens or twenties in good health and CMV-seronegative. CDR3 protein: CASSTGTQETQYF. The CDR3, as DNA: TGTGCCAGCAGTACGGGGACTCAAGAGACCCAGTACTTC.